This TCR beta chain was identified during a study of T cell responses to AZD1222 COVID-19 vaccine. Germline V gene sequence: CDR1 LNHDA, CDR2 SQIVND (reference sequence). Trimming took off 5 bases at V and 3 bases at J, with 17 bases between the two ends. The CDR3 is 15 amino acids. Clones were read by immunoSEQ multiplex PCR, and TCRdb kept only the in-frame ones, dropping some. The top ten hold roughly 3.5% of the sample, which has more than 150,000 clones, roughly 90% seen once. As regards this clone: Its antigen is unknown.

Findings of the study overall: The donor group comprised mostly white British people and more females; the analysis possibly underestimated clonal diversity.

The analysis combined second doses at about 4 or about 12 weeks. The sample was peripheral blood, taken 28 days after the second AZD1222 dose. This sequence was found in an adult who received the AZD1222 COVID-19 vaccine. The chain couples TRBV19 to TRBJ2-7; D is uncertain. The CDR3 DNA is TGTGCCAGTAGTCCCTTGAACACGACCGACTACGAGCAGTACTTC. Translated: CASSPLNTTDYEQYF. The full variable domain, in which reference TRBV19 and TRBJ2-7 provide the parts outside the CDR3, is DGGITQSPKYLFRKEGQNVTLSCEQNLNHDAMYWYRQDPGQGLRLIYYSQIVNDFQKGDIAEGYSVSREKKESFPLTVTSAQKNPTAFYLCASSPLNTTDYEQYFGPGTRLTVT.